This entry lists 17 T cell receptor beta chains sequenced from one sample in a study of shared clonotypes between healthy human individuals. The data were produced by immunoSEQ multiplex PCR, yet TCRdb's version contains in-frame clones alone and is incomplete. The sample lists roughly 220,000 clones; 50% to 75% were seen once. Specimen: memory CD4+ T cells sorted from blood. Subset noted: CD45RA-negative fraction. These TCRs come from a man aged 25 to 40 in good health.

V and J are TRBV5-1 and TRBJ1-1; 9 nucleotides match TRBD1. This CDR3 contains 16 residues. J was trimmed by 1 base and V by 0 bases; bases with no gene match: 4. The germline V gene encodes CDR1 SGHRS and CDR2 YFSETQ. CDR3: CASSLDRGLSNTEAFF. As DNA, the CDR3 is TGCGCCAGCAGCTTGGACAGGGGGCTGTCGAACACTGAAGCTTTCTTT.

This clone was observed a single time. The chain joins TRBV7-7 to TRBJ2-1, with TRBD2 matching over 11 bases. V gave up 4 bases and J gave up 7 bases; unmatched junction bases: 6. This CDR3 is 15 amino acids long. CDR1 and CDR2 (germline): SSHAT, FNYEAQ (reference sequence). In DNA, the CDR3 is TGTGCCAGCAGCTCAACTAGCGGGAGTTTTAATGAGCAGTTCTTC. This gives the protein CASSSTSGSFNEQFF.

About this clone: The junction departs from germline at one end; a sequencing error may be responsible. J is TRBJ2-1 and V is TRBV4-3, with 8 nucleotides matching TRBD2. Germline loops: CDR1 LGHNA, CDR2 YSLEER. The CDR3 is 13 amino acids. This chain's CDR3 is CASSQDPGTRVVF. CDR3 coding DNA: TGCGCCAGCAGCCAAGATCCGGGGACTAGGGTGGTCTTC.

This chain joins TRBV28 and TRBJ1-1, with D possibly being TRBD1 (5 bases). The germline CDR1 and CDR2 sequences are MDHEN and SYDVKM. V dropped 6 bases and J dropped 1 base, with 15 bases sitting between them. This CDR3 comprises 15 residues. This CDR3 is CASSLLGLKNTEAFF. Written as DNA, the CDR3 is TGTGCCAGCAGCCTACTGGGACTTAAGAACACTGAAGCTTTCTTT.

The chain recombines TRBV10-2 with TRBJ2-7; D gene unclear. The CDR3 is 13 amino acids. Trimming removed 4 bases from V and 3 bases from J, with 10 bases in between. Germline V gene data show CDR1 as WSHSY and CDR2 as SAAADI. The CDR3 nucleotides read TGCGCCAGCAGTGCAGGAAAAGACTACGAGCAGTACTTC. Translating gives CASSAGKDYEQYF.

The chain recombines TRBV10-3 with TRBJ2-1; D not certain. Trimming removed 2 bases from V and 5 bases from J, with 10 bases in between. This CDR3 is built from 14 residues. CDR1 and CDR2 (germline): ENHRY, SYGVKD. As DNA, the CDR3 is TGTGCCATCAGTGAGGGGCAGGTGAACAATGAGCAGTTCTTC. This codes for CAISEGQVNNEQFF.

This clone was detected only once. In DNA form, the CDR3 reads TGTGCCATCAGTGATACCTTGTCCAATGAGCAGTTCTTC. This gives the protein CAISDTLSNEQFF. V gene TRBV10-3 combines with J gene TRBJ2-1; D is undetermined. The CDR3 covers 13 residues. Trimming removed 3 bases from V and 6 bases from J, with 9 bases in between. Germline CDR1 and CDR2: ENHRY and SYGVKD.

The count of this clone is one. The rearrangement joins TRBV5-1 to TRBJ2-7; TRBD1 aligns across 7 bases. CDR3 size: 16 residues. Germline values: CDR1 SGHRS, CDR2 YFSETQ. The V gene end was trimmed by 5 bases and the J gene end by 2 bases; junction bases not matched to a gene: 13. The CDR3 sequence is CASSSATGQTTYEQYF. CDR3 DNA sequence: TGCGCCAGCAGTTCAGCGACGGGACAGACAACCTACGAGCAGTACTTC.

Regarding this clone: Other DNA variants within this sample encode the same CDR3. The rearrangement uses TRBV18 and TRBJ2-1; 10 bases agree with TRBD2. CDR3 length equals 16 residues. Trimming took 2 bases from V and 8 from J; bases not matched to a gene: 9. In germline, CDR1 is KGHSH, CDR2 LQKENI. The DNA of the CDR3 is TGTGCCAGCTCACCATTACCTAGCGGGAGTGGCGATGAGCAGTTCTTC. Its translation is CASSPLPSGSGDEQFF.

The V gene is TRBV11-3, the J gene TRBJ2-1; 8 nucleotides align to TRBD2. V was pared by 3 bases and J by 7 bases, with 8 bases of the junction left unmatched. The CDR3 spans 15 residues. The germline gives CDR1 SGHNT, CDR2 YENEEA. In DNA form, the CDR3 reads TGTGCCAGCAGCTTCATAGCGGGATCTCGTAATGAGCAGTTCTTC. Translation gives CASSFIAGSRNEQFF.

This chain connects TRBV5-4 to TRBJ2-5; 7 bases fit TRBD2. Germline CDR1 and CDR2: SGHNT and YYREEE (reference sequence). This CDR3 contains 15 residues. The V gene end was trimmed by 0 bases and the J gene end by 2 bases; junction bases not matched to a gene: 4. The CDR3 DNA reads TGTGCCAGCAGCTTGGGCCAGGGAGGGCAAGAGACCCAGTACTTC. Protein product: CASSLGQGGQETQYF.

The V call is TRBV7-9, the J call TRBJ1-4; a possible D gene is TRBD1 (5 bases). This CDR3 region has 17 residues. V was clipped by 0 bases and J by 8 bases, with 19 bases between them. CDR1 is SEHNR and CDR2 is FQNEAQ in the germline V gene (reference sequence). CDR3 bases: TGTGCCAGCAGCTTAGCTTCCCCCGGCAGGGCTCGGGAAAAACTGTTTTTT. It codes for CASSLASPGRAREKLFF. Filled out from reference TRBV7-9 and TRBJ1-4, the complete variable domain reads DTGVSQNPRHKITKRGQNVTFRCDPISEHNRLYWYRQTLGQGPEFLTYFQNEAQLEKSRLLSDRFSAERPKGSFSTLEIQRTEQGDSAMYLCASSLASPGRAREKLFFGSGTQLSVL.

The chain combines TRBV10-2 with TRBJ2-3, with D unclear. V lost 3 bases, J lost 4 bases, and 14 bases lay in between. From germline, CDR1 is WSHSY and CDR2 SAAADI. The CDR3 length is 15 residues. Written as DNA, the CDR3 is TGCGCCAGCAGTGATAATGCCCCTGGGCCAGATACGCAGTATTTT. Residues: CASSDNAPGPDTQYF.

The rearrangement joins TRBV15 to TRBJ2-2; D is unclear. In germline, CDR1 is LNHNV, CDR2 YYDKDF (reference sequence). This CDR3 is 15 amino acids long. V was clipped by 4 bases and J by 3 bases, with 12 bases between them. CDR3 nucleotide sequence: TGTGCCACCAGCAAAACGATCAGTCACACCGGGGAGCTGTTTTTT. Its protein is CATSKTISHTGELFF.

The rearrangement uses TRBV5-6 and TRBJ2-2, with D possibly TRBD1 on 6 matching bases. CDR1 SGHDT and CDR2 YYEEEE come from the germline V gene. V shed 4 bases and J shed 7 bases, with 17 bases lying between them. This CDR3 comprises 15 residues. The CDR3 nucleotides read TGTGCCAGCAGCACAGGGACCGGTCGTTTCGGGGAGCTGTTTTTT. This encodes CASSTGTGRFGELFF.

In this sample, this clone turned up once. CDR3 coding DNA: TGTGCCATCCGGTTCAGGGGGGAGAGAACCCATAGCACAGATACGCAGTATTTT. Translated, it gives CAIRFRGERTHSTDTQYF. This chain connects TRBV10-3 to TRBJ2-3; a possible D gene is TRBD1 (7 bases). The CDR3 is made up of 18 amino acids. Germline V gives CDR1 ENHRY, CDR2 SYGVKD. The ends were cut back, 8 bases at V and 0 bases at J, with 24 bases in the middle.

This clone turned up a few times. This sequence joins TRBV18 and TRBJ2-1, with D maybe TRBD1 (6 bases). Trimming removed 6 bases at V and 4 bases at J, with 7 bases between. Germline assignment: CDR1 KGHSH and CDR2 LQKENI. CDR3 length equals 12 residues. This CDR3 is CASSQGYNEQFF. The CDR3 nucleotides read TGTGCCAGCTCGCAGGGGTACAATGAGCAGTTCTTC. The full variable domain, in which reference TRBV18 and TRBJ2-1 provide the parts outside the CDR3, is NAGVMQNPRHLVRRRGQEARLRCSPMKGHSHVYWYRQLPEEGLKFMVYLQKENIIDESGMPKERFSAEFPKEGPSILRIQQVVRGDSAAYFCASSQGYNEQFFGPGTRLTVL.